These 22 T cell receptor beta chains originate from one sample sequenced in a study of blood T cells in healthy people across ages. Together with a sample-barcoded 5' primer, a J-beta primer mix was included in a second PCR lasting about 7 to 12 cycles. TCRdb reprocessed the 5' RACE reads with MiXCR, giving one entry per CDR3 protein. The table lists 600,000 or so distinct CDR3 sequences, about 30% of them singletons, with approximately 14% in the top ten. Sequencing was done on a sample of blood. The receptor source for this set is a woman of 80 years or more in good health.

This clonotype was seen at least ten times. This chain uses TRBV9 with TRBJ2-3, with D possibly matching TRBD1 (5 bases). The CDR3 is 15 amino acids. CDR1 and CDR2 (germline): SGDLS, YYNGEE. V lost 0 bases to trimming and J lost 2 bases, with 10 bases between them. CDR3 region: CASSVDGASTDTQYF. CDR3 nucleotides: TGTGCCAGCAGCGTAGATGGGGCTTCCACAGATACGCAGTATTTT.

The table lists this clonotype with a few counts. This may arise from a read error, as a much more abundant clone is one base away. V is TRBV5-1 and J is TRBJ1-6; D might be TRBD1 (5 bases). The CDR3 covers 13 residues. CDR1 SGHRS and CDR2 YFSETQ come from the germline V gene. The CDR3, as DNA: TGCGCCAGCAGCTTGGAGGGGAATTCACCCCCCCACTTT. This codes for CASSLEGNSPPHF.

There are a few counts of this clonotype. Written as DNA, the CDR3 is TGTGCCAGCAGCGAAAACAGGGGTAACTATGGCTACACCTTC. This gives the protein CASSENRGNYGYTF. The chain recombines TRBV11-2 with TRBJ1-2; TRBD1 matches at 7 bases. The CDR3 is 14 residues long. V dropped 5 bases and J dropped 1; count of bases not matched to a gene: 4. The germline V gene encodes CDR1 SGHAT and CDR2 FQNNGV.

The table lists this clonotype with many counts. This chain connects TRBV28 to TRBJ2-1; TRBD1 matches 10 bases. From germline, CDR1 is MDHEN and CDR2 SYDVKM. This CDR3 is built from 19 residues. V shed 4 bases and J 3 bases; nucleotides not matched to a gene: 15. CDR3 sequence: CASSSGATWDRGYYNEQFF. The CDR3 region has the DNA TGTGCCAGCAGTTCAGGGGCGACTTGGGACAGGGGTTACTACAATGAGCAGTTCTTC.

The rearrangement joins TRBV7-3 to TRBJ2-3, with 13 positions matching TRBD2. This CDR3 has 17 amino acids. Germline V gene lookup returns CDR1 SGHTA and CDR2 FQGTGA. Germline trimming cut 1 base from V and 5 bases from J; bases unmatched to any gene: 6. The CDR3 DNA reads TGTGCCAGCAGCTTAAGTGGGACTAGCGGGGTTAAAGATACGCAGTATTTT. Its protein product is CASSLSGTSGVKDTQYF. The full variable domain, in which reference TRBV7-3 and TRBJ2-3 provide the parts outside the CDR3, is GAGVSQTPSNKVTEKGKYVELRCDPISGHTALYWYRQSLGQGPEFLIYFQGTGAADDSGLPNDRFFAVRPEGSVSTLKIQRTERGDSAVYLCASSLSGTSGVKDTQYFGPGTRLTVL.

The gene calls are TRBV10-1 and TRBJ2-1; D is ambiguous. The germline gives CDR1 WNHNN, CDR2 SYGVQD (reference sequence). V was pared by 3 bases and J by 7 bases, with 25 bases between. The CDR3 is 18 residues long. This chain's CDR3 is CASSEFGILGGLTNEQFF. The CDR3 DNA is TGCGCCAGCAGTGAATTTGGGATTCTCGGTGGGCTGACGAATGAGCAGTTCTTC.

Many counts were recorded for this clonotype. V gene TRBV7-9 combines with J gene TRBJ2-6, with 7 bases that match TRBD1. CDR3 length equals 21 residues. J gave up 0 bases and V 5 bases, and 19 bases lay outside the gene matches. CDR1 and CDR2 from the germline V gene are SEHNR and FQNEAQ (reference sequence). The DNA for the CDR3 is TGTGCCAGCAGCCCACGGTTTACAGGGACAGCCATACTCTCTGGGGCCAACGTCCTGACTTTC. Amino acids: CASSPRFTGTAILSGANVLTF.

This clonotype has ten or more counts. V usage is TRBV5-1 and J usage is TRBJ2-3, with a weak D call TRBD2 (5 bases). V shed 5 bases and J shed 3 bases, with 16 bases lying between them. Germline assignment: CDR1 SGHRS and CDR2 YFSETQ. This CDR3 has 15 amino acids. CDR3 DNA sequence: TGCGCCAGCAGTCCCGGACGGGGTTGGACAGATACGCAGTATTTT. The encoded protein is CASSPGRGWTDTQYF.

At least ten counts were recorded for this clonotype. The chain links TRBV10-3 to TRBJ2-5; D perhaps matches TRBD2 (7 bases). V gave up 0 bases and J gave up 0 bases, with 14 bases separating them. Looked up from germline, CDR1 is ENHRY and CDR2 is SYGVKD. CDR3 length equals 17 residues. The CDR3 spells CAISESTRGGHQETQYF. The CDR3 nucleotides read TGTGCCATCAGTGAGTCGACCCGCGGGGGCCACCAAGAGACCCAGTACTTC.

This clonotype was recorded at least ten times. The CDR3 loop is CAISGSASPLHF. For the CDR3, the DNA is TGTGCCATCAGTGGATCGGCCTCACCCCTCCACTTT. The V call is TRBV10-3, the J call TRBJ1-6; D is uncertain. Germline V gene data show CDR1 as ENHRY and CDR2 as SYGVKD. Trimming stripped 4 bases from V and 10 bases from J, with 8 bases between. This CDR3 spans 12 amino acids.

J is TRBJ2-7 and V is TRBV2; 8 nucleotides align to TRBD2. The J call may be mistaken, given a closer DNA end match to TRBJ2-5. Per germline, CDR1 SNHLY and CDR2 FYNNEI. The CDR3 is 15 residues long. The CDR3 bases are TGTGCCAGCAGTGGGTCGCGGGGGGCAGGAGAGACCCAGTACTTC. Amino acid sequence: CASSGSRGAGETQYF.

This clonotype was detected only a few times. A much larger clonotype is one base distant, so this may be a read error. V gene TRBV9 combines with J gene TRBJ2-1; D may match TRBD1 or TRBD2 (5 bases each). The CDR3 runs to 14 residues. V lost 0 bases, J lost 9 bases, and 13 bases lay in between. Germline V CDR1 and CDR2: SGDLS, YYNGEE. CDR3 in DNA: TGTGCCAGCAGCGTAGAGTTGTTTGGGGGTGAGCAGTTCTTC. It specifies CASSVELFGGEQFF.

The chain uses TRBV28 and TRBJ2-3; D could derive from TRBD1 or TRBD2 (6 bases each). Germline CDR1 MDHEN, CDR2 SYDVKM. The V end lost 7 bases, the J end lost 5 bases, and 10 bases lay between the germline ends. The CDR3 spans 12 residues. The CDR3 is CASTGAVDTQYF. Here the CDR3 DNA reads TGTGCCAGCACGGGGGCCGTAGATACGCAGTATTTT.

This clonotype showed up many times. This sequence joins TRBV5-1 and TRBJ2-7; D is perhaps TRBD1 (7 bases). This CDR3 is 15 amino acids long. Germline V CDR1 and CDR2: SGHRS, YFSETQ. V shed 0 bases and J shed 2 bases, with 12 bases lying between them. CDR3 in amino acids: CASSLGPGGPYEQYF. CDR3 nucleotides: TGCGCCAGCAGCTTGGGGCCAGGGGGGCCCTACGAGCAGTACTTC.

This clonotype appeared a few times. Since a much larger clone is just one base distant, this may be a read error. The CDR3 region is CASSLDGGGASEQYF. The DNA of the CDR3 is TGCGCCAGCAGCTTGGATGGCGGGGGGGCAAGCGAGCAGTACTTC. The chain links TRBV5-1 to TRBJ2-5; TRBD2 agrees at 9 bases. Judging by the DNA end, TRBJ2-7 fits better; the J call may be wrong. This CDR3 has 15 residues. Germline CDR1 reads SGHRS; CDR2 reads YFSETQ.

V is TRBV9 and J is TRBJ1-3; tentatively, D is TRBD1 (6 bases). The CDR3 consists of 17 residues. Germline-derived CDR1 and CDR2 are SGDLS and YYNGEE. Trimming removed 3 bases at V and 0 bases at J, with 16 bases between. The CDR3: CASSETQGAISGNTIYF. CDR3 DNA: TGTGCCAGCAGCGAGACACAGGGTGCGATCTCTGGAAACACCATATATTTT.

This clonotype has only one observation. V usage is TRBV20-1 and J usage is TRBJ1-4, with a possible D match to TRBD1 (5 bases). V was shortened by 4 bases and J by 8 bases, with 26 bases between the two germline ends. CDR1 is DFQATT, CDR2 SNEGSKA, per germline (reference sequence). This CDR3 has 17 residues. CDR3 residues: CSAKKLNRGSTSEKLFF. In DNA, the CDR3 is TGCAGTGCTAAGAAGTTGAACCGGGGCAGTACATCAGAAAAACTGTTTTTT.

This chain uses TRBV4-3 with TRBJ1-2; D gene uncertain. The CDR3 spans 14 residues. Germline values: CDR1 LGHNA, CDR2 YSLEER. Trimming took off 0 bases at V and 4 bases at J, with 9 bases between the two ends. The CDR3 here is CASSQDRQSYGYTF. The CDR3 region has the DNA TGCGCCAGCAGCCAAGATCGCCAAAGCTATGGCTACACCTTC.

V is TRBV27 and J is TRBJ1-1; 7 bases align to TRBD1. The ends lost 4 bases at V and 4 bases at J; junction bases unmatched: 9. CDR3 length equals 15 residues. Germline CDR1 and CDR2: MNHEY and SMNVEV (reference sequence). CDR3 in amino acids: CASSYRGLMSTEAFF. In nucleotides, the CDR3 is TGTGCCAGCAGTTACAGGGGACTTATGAGCACTGAAGCTTTCTTT.

This clonotype occurred many times. The chain links TRBV6-1 to TRBJ2-1; 8 nucleotides line up with TRBD2. The CDR3 contains 16 residues. Trimming took 2 bases from V and 8 from J; bases not matched to a gene: 11. Germline V gives CDR1 MNHNS, CDR2 SASEGT. The CDR3 sequence is CASSELAGSPRDEQFF. The CDR3 nucleotides read TGTGCCAGCAGTGAATTAGCGGGGTCACCGAGGGATGAGCAGTTCTTC.

This clonotype occurred once. A read error may explain this, as a much larger clone is one base away. The V gene is TRBV20-1, the J gene TRBJ2-1, with D possibly being TRBD2 (5 bases). This CDR3 has 14 amino acids. V lost 6 bases, J lost 5 bases, and 17 bases lay in between. The germline V gene encodes CDR1 DFQATT and CDR2 SNEGSKA (reference sequence). CDR3 in amino acids: CSAPELVLNNEQFF. In nucleotides, the CDR3 is TGCAGTGCACCTGAACTAGTTCTTAACAATGAGCAGTTCTTC.

This clonotype was counted between two and nine times. The chain carries TRBV12-3 or TRBV12-4 and TRBJ2-5, with D perhaps matching TRBD1 (7 bases). The J call is doubtful: the DNA matches TRBJ2-1 better. The length of the CDR3 is 15 residues. The CDR3 protein is CASSLGQGGEETQFF. The CDR3 DNA sequence: TGTGCCAGCAGTTTGGGGCAGGGGGGAGAAGAGACCCAGTTCTTC.